This is a list of T cell receptor beta chains from one sample in a study of monozygotic twins with inflammatory bowel disease. One entry per CDR3 protein, without DNA, is what TCRdb gives after re-calling the 5' RACE reads. The table lists around 450,000 distinct CDR3 sequences. Input material: blood. Receptor source: a human donor with ulcerative colitis or Crohn's disease, or a healthy co-twin of an affected twin (not recorded which). Each CDR3 is given with its conserved first and last residue.

v_gene: TRBV12-3/TRBV12-4; j_gene: TRBJ1-1; CDR3aa: CASSSSRATEAFF
v_gene: TRBV3-1; j_gene: TRBJ2-3; CDR3aa: CASSQDWRELTDTQYF
v_gene: TRBV29-1; j_gene: TRBJ2-1; CDR3aa: CSVTAQASNYNEQFF
v_gene: TRBV6-1; j_gene: TRBJ2-3; CDR3aa: CASTRGRGPSDTQYF
v_gene: TRBV7-2; j_gene: TRBJ2-7; CDR3aa: CASSPGRHYEQYF
v_gene: TRBV19; j_gene: TRBJ1-1; CDR3aa: CASSMWERTEAFF
v_gene: TRBV2; j_gene: TRBJ2-1; CDR3aa: CASDSSGALYNEQFF
v_gene: TRBV20-1; j_gene: TRBJ2-1; CDR3aa: CSARDPPSSYNEQFF
v_gene: TRBV28; j_gene: TRBJ2-1; CDR3aa: CASSLHSYNEQFF
v_gene: TRBV18; j_gene: TRBJ1-4; CDR3aa: CASSAGQLDSNEKLFF
v_gene: TRBV2; j_gene: TRBJ2-6; CDR3aa: CASSDPSGSSSGANVLTF
v_gene: TRBV7-9; j_gene: TRBJ2-7; CDR3aa: CASSAGRLRYEQYF
v_gene: TRBV5-4; j_gene: TRBJ2-3; CDR3aa: CASSLNADTQYF
v_gene: TRBV6-1; j_gene: TRBJ1-1; CDR3aa: CASSGGRTVNTEAFF
v_gene: TRBV28; j_gene: TRBJ2-1; CDR3aa: CASSHGLETNEQFF
v_gene: TRBV6-5; j_gene: TRBJ1-1; CDR3aa: CASSSGTGANTEAFF
v_gene: TRBV10-3; j_gene: TRBJ2-6; CDR3aa: CAISASRAGANVLTF
v_gene: TRBV4-3; j_gene: TRBJ2-6; CDR3aa: CASSQDLGGNAGANVLTF
v_gene: TRBV3-1; j_gene: TRBJ1-2; CDR3aa: CASSQATGAYLFAF
v_gene: TRBV20-1; j_gene: TRBJ2-3; CDR3aa: CSAPLTLTDRGTDTQYF
v_gene: TRBV28; j_gene: TRBJ2-1; CDR3aa: CASSSRTSGRASYNEQFF
v_gene: TRBV20-1; j_gene: TRBJ2-4; CDR3aa: CSARLAGEPLAKNIQYF
v_gene: TRBV28; j_gene: TRBJ2-5; CDR3aa: CASSSPRQENQETQYF
v_gene: TRBV10-2; j_gene: TRBJ2-3; CDR3aa: CASRKGGDTDTQYF
v_gene: TRBV5-5; j_gene: TRBJ1-4; CDR3aa: CASSLGPATNEKLFF
v_gene: TRBV3-1; j_gene: TRBJ1-1; CDR3aa: CASSRQLETEAFF
v_gene: TRBV3-1; j_gene: TRBJ1-5; CDR3aa: CASSQGSSQPQHF
v_gene: TRBV5-1; j_gene: TRBJ2-3; CDR3aa: CASSLGLAGVGDTQYF
v_gene: TRBV7-3; j_gene: TRBJ2-1; CDR3aa: CASSLIGSGEQFF
v_gene: TRBV29-1; j_gene: TRBJ1-2; CDR3aa: CSVGPEGQGNYGYTF
v_gene: TRBV6-1; j_gene: TRBJ2-2; CDR3aa: CASASRGGLSTGELFF
v_gene: TRBV12-3/TRBV12-4; j_gene: TRBJ2-3; CDR3aa: CASSPGGGPTDTQYF
v_gene: TRBV9; j_gene: TRBJ1-4; CDR3aa: CASSNGDRGGEDDEKLFF
v_gene: TRBV20-1; j_gene: TRBJ2-3; CDR3aa: CSARDGRGIEDTQYF
v_gene: TRBV6-6; j_gene: TRBJ2-6; CDR3aa: CASSGGSGANVLTF
v_gene: TRBV12-3/TRBV12-4; j_gene: TRBJ2-3; CDR3aa: CASSFTDTDTQYF
v_gene: TRBV4-1; j_gene: TRBJ2-1; CDR3aa: CASTLLRAGGEQFF
v_gene: TRBV5-1; j_gene: TRBJ2-1; CDR3aa: CASSLKAGPYNEQFF
v_gene: TRBV7-2; j_gene: TRBJ2-1; CDR3aa: CASSLIRTEGYNEQFF
v_gene: TRBV5-6; j_gene: TRBJ1-6; CDR3aa: CASSLEEGMKPLHF
v_gene: TRBV14; j_gene: TRBJ2-7; CDR3aa: CASSQDLTSYEQYF
v_gene: TRBV7-2; j_gene: TRBJ2-3; CDR3aa: CASSNGQTDTQYF
v_gene: TRBV6-1; j_gene: TRBJ1-1; CDR3aa: CASNYLPSTEAFF
v_gene: TRBV5-1; j_gene: TRBJ2-3; CDR3aa: CASSLGGTSRTDTQYF